This TCR beta chain originates from a study of response to subunit inactivated influenza vaccine. The CDR3 runs 14 residues. The ends lost 0 bases at V and 5 bases at J; junction bases unmatched: 5. Looked up from germline, CDR1 is DFQATT and CDR2 is SNEGSKA (reference sequence). TCRdb independently ran MiXCR on the RT-PCR reads; one entry per CDR3 protein. The sample shows hundreds of thousands of distinct CDR3 sequences, 11% of them seen only once. Study-level points and caveats: New T cells are recruited in small numbers by each seasonal influenza vaccination, according to the authors' suggestion.

This clonotype was detected a few times. Its antigen is undetermined. These records were also assigned to another study, of T cells expressing NK-cell markers. As that report states: The TCR beta cDNA came from 5'RACE template switching with UMIs. The TCR beta repertoires originated in sorted CD3+CD56+NKG2C+, CD3+CD56+NKG2C- and CD3+CD56-NKG2C+ T cells. Seropositivity for HCMV was found in most of the eight sequenced donors, with one seronegative. Similarly, these clonotypes led the CD3+CD56-NKG2C+ fraction as well in a handful of donors.

Here the sequenced sample was PBMCs from blood, taken on the day of vaccination. The receptor was isolated from a man aged 50-60 years who received an inactivated influenza vaccine. This chain connects TRBV20-1 to TRBJ2-5, with 8 bases aligning to TRBD1. In nucleotides, the CDR3 is TGCAGTGCTAGAGACCCACAGGGGGTGGAGACCCAGTACTTC. The encoded protein is CSARDPQGVETQYF.